This T cell receptor (beta chain) was captured in a study of early T cells in non-severe SARS-CoV-2 infection (dated by TCRdb to the early 2020s). About the full investigation: Bulk RNA from unsorted whole blood was used for TCR sequencing, so alpha and beta chains could not be paired.

Results and caveats for the whole study, not just this receptor: VDJdb matching was skewed toward anti-spike CD8 responses, so virus-specific expansions were likely underestimated and private and CD4 specificities were missed.

This clonotype was detected a few times. Its antigen target is currently unknown. No base-level quality is on record; no much larger clone is a single base apart. Libraries were prepared through 5' RACE. TCRdb lists the instrument as NextSeq 500. To correct for sequencing error and PCR bias, the TCR library protocol tagged individual cDNA molecules with unique molecular identifiers. Sequencing covered both TCR alpha and beta chains, and within each sample the abundances of alpha and beta sequences were tightly co-correlated. The authors' pipeline ran thus. Decombinator V4 was used to annotate TCR sequences for V gene, J gene and CDR3. TCRs were defined as expanded if a significant change between any two time points was detected under a Poisson model with p below 0.0001. TCR abundances were normalised to the total number of TCRs sequenced per sample and were expressed as counts per million. MAIT TCRs were defined by TRAV1-2 paired with TRAJ12, TRAJ20 or TRAJ33, and iNKT TCRs by TRAV10 paired with TRAJ18. A search of VDJdb, accessed on 1 November 2021, was run for TCRs annotated to CMV, EBV and SARS-CoV-2, with TCRs annotated for multiple antigens excluded. Starting from the raw public reads, TCRdb applied fastp trimming at Q25, assembled clones with MiXCR and retained in-frame beta chains. Each entry merges the rows of one CDR3 protein and shows their most common DNA and genes. TCRdb, rather than the study authors, made the V and J calls. The sample profile shows about 35,000 distinct CDR3 sequences; approximately 8% of them were found once. Approximately 13% of the sample is held by the ten biggest clonotypes.

The study was a case-control design nested within a healthcare worker cohort in London, UK, with weekly nasopharyngeal swab PCR tests and blood sampling. Between 23 and 31 March 2020, the week of the UK lockdown, healthcare workers were enrolled and then followed up weekly for as long as 16 weeks. The CDR3 holds 13 amino acids from the cysteine to the phenylalanine. Solely the CDR3 DNA is kept, with 39 bases framed from the first base. Per the germline V gene (reference sequence), LNHDA is the CDR1 and SQIVND is the CDR2. Trimming accounts for 9 bases at V and 0 bases at J, while the number of junction bases matched to no gene is 5.

In this chain, TRBV19 is recombined with TRBJ2-7, with 7 junctional bases fitting TRBD1. The source of this sequence is an adult who was a healthcare worker with PCR-confirmed SARS-CoV-2 infection or an uninfected control (not recorded which). The source was whole blood, collected at baseline. The CDR3 is CASGDSYSYEQYF. The nucleotide sequence reads as follows: TGTGCCAGCGGGGACAGTTACTCCTACGAGCAGTACTTC. The full variable domain, with segments outside the CDR3 supplied by the reference TRBV19 and TRBJ2-7 proteins, appears as DGGITQSPKYLFRKEGQNVTLSCEQNLNHDAMYWYRQDPGQGLRLIYYSQIVNDFQKGDIAEGYSVSREKKESFPLTVTSAQKNPTAFYLCASGDSYSYEQYFGPGTRLTVT.